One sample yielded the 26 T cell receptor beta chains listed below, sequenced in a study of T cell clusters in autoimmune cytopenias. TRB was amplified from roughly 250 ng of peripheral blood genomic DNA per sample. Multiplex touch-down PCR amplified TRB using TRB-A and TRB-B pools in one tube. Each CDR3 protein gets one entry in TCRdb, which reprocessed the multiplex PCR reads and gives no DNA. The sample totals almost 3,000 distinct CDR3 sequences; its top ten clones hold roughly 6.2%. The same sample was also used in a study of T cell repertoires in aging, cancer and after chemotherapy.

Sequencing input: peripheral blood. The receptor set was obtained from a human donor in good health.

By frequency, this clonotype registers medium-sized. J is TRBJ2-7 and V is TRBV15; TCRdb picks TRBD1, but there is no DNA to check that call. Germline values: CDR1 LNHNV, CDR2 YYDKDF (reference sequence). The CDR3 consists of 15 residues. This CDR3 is CATSRDPDSVYEQYF.

CDR3 sequence reads: CSAWGGLREQYF. V usage is TRBV20-1 and J usage is TRBJ2-7; TCRdb calls TRBD1, which cannot be checked without DNA. Germline V gives CDR1 DFQATT, CDR2 SNEGSKA (reference sequence). The CDR3 extends over 12 amino acids.

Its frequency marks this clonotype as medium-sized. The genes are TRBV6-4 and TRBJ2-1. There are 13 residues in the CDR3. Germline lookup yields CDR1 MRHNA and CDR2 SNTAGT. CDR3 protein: CASSGTTYNEQFF.

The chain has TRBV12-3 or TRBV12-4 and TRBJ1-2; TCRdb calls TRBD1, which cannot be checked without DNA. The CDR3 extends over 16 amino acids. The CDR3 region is CASSQDIGGGDYGYTF.

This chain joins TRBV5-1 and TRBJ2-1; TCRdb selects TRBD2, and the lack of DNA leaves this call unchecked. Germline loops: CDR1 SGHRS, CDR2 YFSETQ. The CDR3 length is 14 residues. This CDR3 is CASSLGLASNEQFF.

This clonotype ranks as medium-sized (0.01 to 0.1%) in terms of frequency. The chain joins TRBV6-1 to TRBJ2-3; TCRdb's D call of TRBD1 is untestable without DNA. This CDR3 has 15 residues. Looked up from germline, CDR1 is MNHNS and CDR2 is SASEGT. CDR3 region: CASTITGGGADTQYF.

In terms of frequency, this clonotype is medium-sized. CDR3: CASSFFGQETQYF. The chain combines TRBV12-3 or TRBV12-4 with TRBJ2-5. The CDR3 runs 13 residues.

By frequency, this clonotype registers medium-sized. The CDR3 protein is CASSQDGGSGNTIYF. The rearrangement links TRBV5-4 to TRBJ1-3. The CDR3 length is 15 residues. Germline V gene sequence: CDR1 SGHNT, CDR2 YYREEE (reference sequence).

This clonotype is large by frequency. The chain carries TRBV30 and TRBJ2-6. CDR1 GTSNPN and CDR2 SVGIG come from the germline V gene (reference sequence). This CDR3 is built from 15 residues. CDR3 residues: CAWSTHASGANVLTF.

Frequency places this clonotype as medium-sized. Here the CDR3 reads CASPNTGSGNTIYF. The rearrangement links TRBV6-1 to TRBJ1-3; TCRdb proposes TRBD1, but this gene call is untestable without DNA. Germline loops: CDR1 MNHNS, CDR2 SASEGT. This CDR3 spans 14 amino acids.

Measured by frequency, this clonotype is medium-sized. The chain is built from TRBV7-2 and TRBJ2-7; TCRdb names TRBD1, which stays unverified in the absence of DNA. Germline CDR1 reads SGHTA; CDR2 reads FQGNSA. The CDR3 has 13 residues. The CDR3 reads CASSLTGSHEQYF.

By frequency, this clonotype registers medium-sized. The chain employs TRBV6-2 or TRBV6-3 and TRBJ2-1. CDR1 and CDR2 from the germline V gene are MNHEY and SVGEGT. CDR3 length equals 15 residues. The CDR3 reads CASSPTGGSYNEQFF.

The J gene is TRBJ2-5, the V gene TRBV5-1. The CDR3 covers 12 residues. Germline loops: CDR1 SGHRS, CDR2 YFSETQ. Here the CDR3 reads CASSWTGETQYF.

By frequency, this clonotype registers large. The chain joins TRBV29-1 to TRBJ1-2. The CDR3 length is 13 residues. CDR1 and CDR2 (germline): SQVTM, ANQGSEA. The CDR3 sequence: CSVGEGRNYGYTF.

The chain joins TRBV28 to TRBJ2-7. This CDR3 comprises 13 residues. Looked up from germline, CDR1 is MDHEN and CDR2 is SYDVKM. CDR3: CASSNGGFYEQYF.

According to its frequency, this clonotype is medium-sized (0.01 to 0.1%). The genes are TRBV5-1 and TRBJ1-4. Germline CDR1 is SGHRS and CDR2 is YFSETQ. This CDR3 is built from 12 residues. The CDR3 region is CASRGGEEKLFF.

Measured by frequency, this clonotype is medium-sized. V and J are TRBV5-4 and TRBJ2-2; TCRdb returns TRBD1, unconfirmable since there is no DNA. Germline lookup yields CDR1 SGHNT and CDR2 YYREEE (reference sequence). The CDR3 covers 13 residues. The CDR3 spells CASSQGNNGELFF.

CDR3: CASSLGLAGATDTQYF. The gene calls are TRBV11-1 and TRBJ2-3. Germline-derived CDR1 and CDR2 are SGHAT and FQDESV (reference sequence). The CDR3 length is 16 residues.

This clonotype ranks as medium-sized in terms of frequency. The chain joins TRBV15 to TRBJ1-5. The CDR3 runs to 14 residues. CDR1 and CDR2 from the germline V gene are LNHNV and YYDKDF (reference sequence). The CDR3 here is CATSRDFSNQPQHF.

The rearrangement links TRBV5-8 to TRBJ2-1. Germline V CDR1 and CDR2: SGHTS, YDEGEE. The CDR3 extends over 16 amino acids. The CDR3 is CASSLAQLSSYNEQFF.

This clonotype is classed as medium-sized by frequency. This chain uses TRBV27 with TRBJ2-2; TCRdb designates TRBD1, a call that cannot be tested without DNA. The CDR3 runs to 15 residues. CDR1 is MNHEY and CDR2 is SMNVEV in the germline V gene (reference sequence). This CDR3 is CASLGWGTGTGELFF.

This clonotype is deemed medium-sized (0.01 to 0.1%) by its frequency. CDR3 residues: CAISDFRDREMGQYF. The rearrangement uses TRBV10-3 and TRBJ2-7; TCRdb indicates TRBD1, and absent DNA this call remains unverified. The length of the CDR3 is 15 residues. Germline V gene lookup returns CDR1 ENHRY and CDR2 SYGVKD.

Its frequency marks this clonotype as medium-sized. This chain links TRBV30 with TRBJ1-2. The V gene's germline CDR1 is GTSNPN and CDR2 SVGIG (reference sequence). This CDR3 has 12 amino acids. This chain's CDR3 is CAWSVQLYGYTF. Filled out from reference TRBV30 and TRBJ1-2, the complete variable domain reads SQTIHQWPATLVQPVGSPLSLECTVEGTSNPNLYWYRQAAGRGLQLLFYSVGIGQISSEVPQNLSASRPQDRQFILSSKKLLLSDSGFYLCAWSVQLYGYTFGSGTRLTVV.

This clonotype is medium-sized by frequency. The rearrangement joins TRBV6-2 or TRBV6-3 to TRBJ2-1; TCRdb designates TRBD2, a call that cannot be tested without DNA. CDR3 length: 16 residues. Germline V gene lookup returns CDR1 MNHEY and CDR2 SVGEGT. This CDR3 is CASSYPGTSGYNEQFF.

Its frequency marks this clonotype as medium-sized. The chain's CDR3 is CASSFSDRFYGYTF. The rearrangement joins TRBV13 to TRBJ1-2; TCRdb returns TRBD1, unconfirmable since there is no DNA. Germline V lookup: CDR1 PRHDT, CDR2 FYEKMQ (reference sequence). This CDR3 is built from 14 residues.

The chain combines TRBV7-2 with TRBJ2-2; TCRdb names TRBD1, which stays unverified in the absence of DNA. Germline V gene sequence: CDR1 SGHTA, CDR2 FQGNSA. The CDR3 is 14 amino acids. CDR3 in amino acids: CASSLTGNTGELFF.